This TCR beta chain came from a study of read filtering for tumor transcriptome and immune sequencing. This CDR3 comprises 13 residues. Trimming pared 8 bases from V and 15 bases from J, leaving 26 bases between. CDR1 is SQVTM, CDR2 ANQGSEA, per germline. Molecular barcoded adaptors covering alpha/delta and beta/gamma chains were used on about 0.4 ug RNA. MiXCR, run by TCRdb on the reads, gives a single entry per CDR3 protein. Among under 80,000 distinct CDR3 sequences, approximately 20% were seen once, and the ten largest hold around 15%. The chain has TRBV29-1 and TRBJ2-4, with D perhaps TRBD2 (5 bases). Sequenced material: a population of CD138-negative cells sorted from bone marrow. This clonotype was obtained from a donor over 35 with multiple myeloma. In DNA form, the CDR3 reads TGCAGCTTAAGAGCGACCGGGTCTACCGAGGGGTACTTC. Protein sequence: CSLRATGSTEGYF.